Listed below are T cell receptor beta chains from one sample, sequenced in a study of shared clonotypes between healthy human individuals. The assay was immunoSEQ multiplex PCR, and TCRdb's table has in-frame clones only and misses some. The sample shows roughly 2.2 million clones, approximately 95% of them seen only once. Sequenced input: naive CD4+ T cells from PBMCs. The receptors derive from a man younger than 35 in good health. Some clones in this sample may be carry-over from other donors' samples. CDR3s include the opening cysteine and the closing phenylalanine or tryptophan. The D gene is left open where the match is weak. Size values are once, few and many counts, or a class for expanded clones, and some rows have none.

D: TRBD2
J: TRBJ2-3
size: -
V: TRBV11-2
DNA: TGTGCCAGCAGCTTAGAGGGAGCGGGAGGACCGGATACGCAGTATTTT
CDR3: CASSLEGAGGPDTQYF

D: TRBD2
J: TRBJ2-1
size: -
V: TRBV28
DNA: TGTGCCAGCAGTTTAATGGCGGGGGACAATGAGCAGTTCTTC
CDR3: CASSLMAGDNEQFF

D: -
J: TRBJ1-2
size: -
V: TRBV6-4
DNA: TGTGCCAGCAGATCAGACCGCGACAGCCTTTATGGCTACACCTTC
CDR3: CASRSDRDSLYGYTF

D: TRBD1
J: TRBJ1-2
size: -
V: TRBV7-2
DNA: TGTGCCAGCAGCTGGTACCGAGGACAGGATGGTGGCTACACCTTC
CDR3: CASSWYRGQDGGYTF

D: -
J: TRBJ2-7
size: -
V: TRBV6-6
DNA: TGTGCCAGCAGCCGCGATTGGTACGAGCAGTACTTC
CDR3: CASSRDWYEQYF

D: TRBD2
J: TRBJ2-7
size: -
V: TRBV27
DNA: TGTGCCAGCAGTTCATGGACTAGCGGGAGCTACGAGCAGTACTTC
CDR3: CASSSWTSGSYEQYF

D: TRBD1
J: TRBJ1-5
size: -
V: TRBV7-9
DNA: TGTGCCAGCGGCACAGGGGGCAACGGACAGCCCCAGCATTTT
CDR3: CASGTGGNGQPQHF

D: -
J: TRBJ2-6
size: -
V: TRBV6-1
DNA: TGTGCCGCTACTTGGAGCTCTGGGGCCAACGTCCTGACTTTC
CDR3: CAATWSSGANVLTF

D: TRBD1
J: TRBJ1-1
size: -
V: TRBV6-5
DNA: TGTGCCAGCAGTTACGAGGCAGGGGGAAGGGCTGAAGCTTTCTTT
CDR3: CASSYEAGGRAEAFF

D: -
J: TRBJ1-1
size: few
V: TRBV30
DNA: TGTGCCTGGAGTGTCGGCCTTTACACTGAAGCTTTCTTT
CDR3: CAWSVGLYTEAFF

D: -
J: TRBJ1-5
size: -
V: TRBV28
DNA: TGTGCCAGCAATTCCTACTACACTAGCAATCAGCCCCAGCATTTT
CDR3: CASNSYYTSNQPQHF

D: TRBD1
J: TRBJ2-1
size: -
V: TRBV2
DNA: TGTGCCAGCCCCGTAGCCGGGACAGTCGCATACAATGAGCAGTTCTTC
CDR3: CASPVAGTVAYNEQFF

D: -
J: TRBJ2-1
size: -
V: TRBV5-1
DNA: TGCGCCACCATGAGGACGGACGGATACCATGAGCAGTTCTTC
CDR3: CATMRTDGYHEQFF

D: -
J: TRBJ2-5
size: -
V: TRBV27
DNA: TGCGAAGGGGGGGCCAGAGAGACCCAGTACTTC
CDR3: CEGGARETQYF

D: TRBD2
J: TRBJ2-1
size: -
V: TRBV6-5
DNA: TGTGCCAGCAGGCCTCCTAGCGGGAGGAGCAATGAGCAGTTCTTC
CDR3: CASRPPSGRSNEQFF

D: -
J: TRBJ2-1
size: -
V: TRBV10-3
DNA: TGTGCCATCAAAGGGGACACCCTTCGCTATGAGCAGTTCTTC
CDR3: CAIKGDTLRYEQFF

D: -
J: TRBJ1-2
size: -
V: TRBV15
DNA: TGTGCCACCAGCAGAGATTTGATAGGCGGAAACTATGGCTACACCTTC
CDR3: CATSRDLIGGNYGYTF

D: TRBD1
J: TRBJ2-7
size: once
V: TRBV6-6
DNA: TGTGCCAGCAGCCCCCGGACAGGCAACTCCTACGAGCAGTACTTC
CDR3: CASSPRTGNSYEQYF

D: TRBD1
J: TRBJ2-7
size: -
V: TRBV11-2
DNA: TGTGCCAGCAGATCCCGGGACAGGGGACTCGAGCAGTACTTC
CDR3: CASRSRDRGLEQYF

D: -
J: TRBJ2-1
size: -
V: TRBV7-9
DNA: TGTGCCAGCAGCTTATTGGAGGCTGAGCAGTTCTTC
CDR3: CASSLLEAEQFF

D: -
J: TRBJ1-5
size: once
V: TRBV10-3
DNA: TGTGCCATCAGTGAGAGGCGAGGGCAAGAACAGCCCCAGCATTTT
CDR3: CAISERRGQEQPQHF

D: -
J: TRBJ1-3
size: -
V: TRBV5-1
DNA: TGCGCCAGCAGCTTGGCGGGATCCGGAAACACCATATATTTT
CDR3: CASSLAGSGNTIYF

D: -
J: TRBJ1-2
size: few
V: TRBV28
DNA: TGTGCCAGCAGACGGGACATTCGGGGCTACACCTTC
CDR3: CASRRDIRGYTF

D: TRBD1
J: TRBJ2-7
size: -
V: TRBV6-5
DNA: TGTGCCAGCAGTTATGACGGGACAGGGGGCCTCGAGCAGTACTTC
CDR3: CASSYDGTGGLEQYF

D: TRBD2
J: TRBJ2-3
size: -
V: TRBV18
DNA: TGTGCCAGCTCACCACCGGGAGGGTTCATCGGCACAGATACGCAGTATTTT
CDR3: CASSPPGGFIGTDTQYF

D: -
J: TRBJ1-2
size: few
V: TRBV7-3
DNA: TGTGCCAGCAGCCCGCAGGGGTATGGGCGAGGCTACACCTTC
CDR3: CASSPQGYGRGYTF

D: TRBD1
J: TRBJ1-2
size: -
V: TRBV29-1
DNA: TGCAGCGCCAAGGGGCAGGGGGCGGAATATGGCTACACCTTC
CDR3: CSAKGQGAEYGYTF

D: TRBD1
J: TRBJ2-2
size: -
V: TRBV5-1
DNA: TGCGCCAGCGCGAGGGGGACAGAAACCGGGGAGCTGTTTTTT
CDR3: CASARGTETGELFF